This section outlines one T cell receptor beta chain sequence together with its context. Other DNA variants within this sample encode the same CDR3. It was with 60 Vbeta and 13 Jbeta primers that the PCR ran. This table comes from immunoSEQ multiplex PCR, and its TCRdb copy is limited to in-frame clones, with some not included. The sample lists a few hundred thousand clones, 80% occurring once. CDR1 and CDR2 from the germline V gene are SGHRS and YFSETQ. V gave up 0 bases and J gave up 4 bases; unmatched junction bases: 2. The CDR3 is 15 residues long. This entry is derived from a study of cytomegalovirus exposure and HLA in healthy donors. About the study: Early released data comprised some 91 million unique TCRs from HLA-typed donors.

This sequence joins TRBV5-1 and TRBJ2-1, with 9 nucleotides matching TRBD2. The sample comprised PBMCs. This receptor was obtained from a girl aged 2 to 9 in good health and CMV-seronegative. CDR3 amino acids: CASSLGAGGYNEQFF. CDR3 coding DNA: TGCGCCAGCAGCTTGGGGGCGGGGGGGTACAATGAGCAGTTCTTC.